The 21 T cell receptor beta chains below were found in one sample sequenced in a study of T cell repertoires in cytomegalovirus infection. MiXCR was run by TCRdb on the reads, yielding one entry per CDR3 protein. This table has approximately 300,000 distinct CDR3 sequences, roughly 29% appearing once. Their specific antigens are unknown. The specimen comprised cultured PBMCs, sampled from culture after CMV antigen stimulation. These receptor sequences come from a human donor in good health (CMV status not recorded). Some clones in this sample may be carry-over from other donors' samples.

This clonotype was observed many times. V and J are TRBV7-6 and TRBJ1-5; TRBD1 matches at 7 bases. Germline assignment: CDR1 SGHVS and CDR2 FNYEAQ. CDR3 length: 13 residues. V lost 8 bases and J lost 2; bases outside the gene matches: 3. As DNA, the CDR3 is TGTGCCAGCGCAACAGGGGGCAATCAGCCCCAGCATTTT. This encodes CASATGGNQPQHF.

This chain links TRBV7-9 with TRBJ1-1; no reliable D call. Per germline, CDR1 SEHNR and CDR2 FQNEAQ (reference sequence). The CDR3 spans 11 residues. V shed 1 base and J shed 8 bases, with 5 bases lying between them. In DNA form, the CDR3 reads TGTGCCAGCAGCTTAGGTATGGAAGCTTTCTTT. This encodes CASSLGMEAFF.

This clonotype was picked up a small number of times. J is TRBJ1-4 and V is TRBV7-8, with D possibly matching TRBD1 (5 bases). The CDR3 length is 15 residues. Germline CDR1 and CDR2: SGHVS and FQNEAQ. Trimming left V 5 bases short and J 5 bases short, with 15 bases between. As DNA, the CDR3 is TGTGCCAGCAGCCATCAGGGATTGGGAAATGAAAAACTGTTTTTT. Translated: CASSHQGLGNEKLFF. The variable domain in full, with the rest retrieved from reference TRBV7-8 and TRBJ1-4, is GAGVSQSPRYKVAKRGQDVALRCDPISGHVSLFWYQQALGQGPEFLTYFQNEAQLDKSGLPSDRFFAERPEGSVSTLKIQRTQQEDSAVYLCASSHQGLGNEKLFFGSGTQLSVL.

This clonotype has only a few counts. The chain employs TRBV7-3 and TRBJ2-1; no firm D call. Germline lookup yields CDR1 SGHTA and CDR2 FQGTGA. The CDR3 runs 13 residues. V gave up 5 bases and J gave up 8 bases, with 13 bases separating them. For the CDR3, the DNA is TGTGCCAGCAGCACCTTGGGGAACGATGAGCAGTTCTTC. Protein sequence: CASSTLGNDEQFF.

The chain couples TRBV6-1 to TRBJ2-5; D is perhaps TRBD1 (6 bases). The germline V gene has CDR1 MNHNS and CDR2 SASEGT. With 6 bases removed from V and 5 bases from J, the gap between germline ends came to 13 bases. This CDR3 has 13 amino acids. The CDR3, as DNA: TGTGCCAGCAGAGACACAGGGTACGAGACCCAGTACTTC. Protein: CASRDTGYETQYF.

The V gene is TRBV6-5, the J gene TRBJ2-1; weak D call: TRBD2 (6 bases). The CDR3 has 12 residues. From germline, CDR1 is MNHEY and CDR2 SVGAGI. Trimming cost V 6 bases and J 15 bases, with 18 bases left between them. The CDR3 reads CASRAGTPRLFF. For the CDR3, the DNA is TGTGCCAGCAGGGCCGGGACTCCGCGGCTGTTCTTC.

The chain employs TRBV19 and TRBJ2-1; 10 bases map to TRBD1. In germline, CDR1 is LNHDA, CDR2 SQIVND (reference sequence). With V trimmed by 7 bases and J by 5 bases, 5 bases remained unmatched. The CDR3 spans 14 residues. CDR3 bases: TGTGCCAGTATTGAAGGGACAGGGGACAATGAGCAGTTCTTC. Amino acid sequence: CASIEGTGDNEQFF.

This chain uses TRBV3-1 with TRBJ2-2, with 7 bases fitting TRBD2. This CDR3 spans 15 amino acids. Germline CDR1 reads LGHDT; CDR2 reads YNNKEL (reference sequence). Trimming took 4 bases from V and 4 from J; bases not matched to a gene: 6. CDR3 sequence: CASSPLADFTGELFF. DNA for the CDR3: TGTGCCAGCAGCCCTCTAGCGGATTTCACCGGGGAGCTGTTTTTT.

This clonotype was picked up many times. This rearrangement joins TRBV7-9 to TRBJ2-3; D is undetermined. V was shortened by 10 bases and J by 0 bases, with 14 bases between the two germline ends. Per germline, CDR1 SEHNR and CDR2 FQNEAQ (reference sequence). The CDR3 contains 14 residues. The CDR3 here is CANDLSSSTDTQYF. In nucleotides, the CDR3 is TGTGCCAACGACCTCTCCTCTAGCACAGATACGCAGTATTTT.

This clonotype was counted a few times. V and J are TRBV7-3 and TRBJ2-3, with D perhaps matching TRBD1 (6 bases). The CDR3 is 15 residues long. The germline CDR1 and CDR2 sequences are SGHTA and FQGTGA. Trimming shortened V by 5 bases and J by 2 bases, and 14 bases separated the two germline ends. DNA of the CDR3: TGTGCCAGCAGCCCAAGACAGGCTTCCACAGATACGCAGTATTTT. It encodes CASSPRQASTDTQYF.

This clonotype was observed a handful of times. The rearrangement links TRBV27 to TRBJ2-7, with D possibly matching TRBD1 (6 bases). This CDR3 region has 13 residues. Germline loops: CDR1 MNHEY, CDR2 SMNVEV (reference sequence). V shed 5 bases and J shed 0 bases, with 8 bases lying between them. The CDR3 reads CASSRQVSYEQYF. The CDR3 DNA reads TGTGCCAGCAGTAGACAGGTCTCCTACGAGCAGTACTTC.

V and J are TRBV27 and TRBJ2-7; 8 nucleotides align to TRBD2. Trimming at V came to 7 bases and at J to 2 bases, leaving 7 bases not matched to a gene. Germline V gene lookup returns CDR1 MNHEY and CDR2 SMNVEV (reference sequence). The CDR3 is made up of 14 amino acids. CDR3 amino acids: CASTERGGTYEQYF. The CDR3 DNA reads TGTGCCAGCACCGAACGGGGGGGCACCTACGAGCAGTACTTC.

The rearrangement links TRBV28 to TRBJ2-3; 13 nucleotides agree with TRBD2. The trim removed 6 bases at V and 1 base at J, leaving 4 bases unmatched. The CDR3 consists of 16 residues. The germline CDR1 and CDR2 sequences are MDHEN and SYDVKM. The CDR3 DNA sequence: TGTGCCAGCAGCGGGGGACTAGCGGGACGCACAGATACGCAGTATTTT. Residues: CASSGGLAGRTDTQYF.

This clonotype was recorded many times. As DNA, the CDR3 is TGTGCCAGCAGCTTAGGGGGCAGGGGAAACTATGGCTACACCTTC. This sequence encodes CASSLGGRGNYGYTF. V and J are TRBV7-8 and TRBJ1-2; D is perhaps TRBD1 (6 bases). CDR3 size: 15 residues. V was shortened by 1 base and J by 2 bases, with 11 bases between the two germline ends. Looked up from germline, CDR1 is SGHVS and CDR2 is FQNEAQ. Looking up the rest from reference TRBV7-8 and TRBJ1-2 gives the full variable domain: GAGVSQSPRYKVAKRGQDVALRCDPISGHVSLFWYQQALGQGPEFLTYFQNEAQLDKSGLPSDRFFAERPEGSVSTLKIQRTQQEDSAVYLCASSLGGRGNYGYTFGSGTRLTVV.

This clonotype was recorded many times. The gene calls are TRBV7-4 and TRBJ1-2; D possibly corresponds to TRBD1 (5 bases). Germline lookup yields CDR1 SGHVT and CDR2 SQSDAQ. This CDR3 contains 15 residues. The V end lost 1 base, the J end lost 0 bases, and 9 bases lay between the germline ends. CDR3 residues: CASSLVDNSNYGYTF. The CDR3 DNA reads as TGTGCCAGCAGCTTAGTGGACAATTCTAACTATGGCTACACCTTC.

V gene TRBV29-1 combines with J gene TRBJ1-1, with TRBD1 as a possible D gene (6 bases). V lost 6 bases to trimming and J lost 2 bases, with 13 bases between them. The germline gives CDR1 SQVTM, CDR2 ANQGSEA. This CDR3 contains 13 residues. In DNA form, the CDR3 reads TGCAGCGTCCCGGGGGCCGGAAACACTGAAGCTTTCTTT. Protein sequence: CSVPGAGNTEAFF.

This clonotype was counted only a few times. This chain links TRBV7-6 with TRBJ2-7; a possible D gene is TRBD2 (5 bases). V was shortened by 8 bases and J by 0 bases, with 11 bases between the two germline ends. Per germline, CDR1 SGHVS and CDR2 FNYEAQ. This CDR3 region has 13 residues. CDR3 protein: CASLAGDSYEQYF. In DNA form, the CDR3 reads TGTGCCAGCCTAGCCGGGGACTCCTACGAGCAGTACTTC. The full variable domain, completed using reference TRBV7-6 and TRBJ2-7, is GAGVSQSPRYKVTKRGQDVALRCDPISGHVSLYWYRQALGQGPEFLTYFNYEAQQDKSGLPNDRFSAERPEGSISTLTIQRTEQRDSAMYRCASLAGDSYEQYFGPGTRLTVT.

This clonotype was seen only a few times. The chain uses TRBV11-2 and TRBJ2-7; the match to TRBD1 covers 9 bases. Germline CDR1 is SGHAT and CDR2 is FQNNGV. The CDR3 contains 14 residues. The trim removed 2 bases at V and 7 bases at J, leaving 6 bases unmatched. The CDR3 region is CASSLSYRGLEQYF. CDR3 sequence (DNA): TGTGCCAGCAGCTTAAGCTACAGGGGGCTGGAGCAGTACTTC. Drawing the rest from reference TRBV11-2 and TRBJ2-7, the complete variable domain is EAGVAQSPRYKIIEKRQSVAFWCNPISGHATLYWYQQILGQGPKLLIQFQNNGVVDDSQLPKDRFSAERLKGVDSTLKIQPAKLEDSAVYLCASSLSYRGLEQYFGPGTRLTVT.

This chain uses TRBV7-3 with TRBJ2-3; weak D call: TRBD1 (5 bases). CDR1 and CDR2 (germline): SGHTA, FQGTGA. Trimming removed 0 bases from V and 6 bases from J, with 16 bases in between. The CDR3 length is 16 residues. CDR3 sequence (DNA): TGTGCCAGCAGCTTAACCGCGACAGCCAGTAGGGATACGCAGTATTTT. Translating it yields CASSLTATASRDTQYF.

This clonotype has just a few counts. V and J are TRBV13 and TRBJ1-1; TRBD1 agrees at 8 bases. Germline V gene data show CDR1 as PRHDT and CDR2 as FYEKMQ (reference sequence). The CDR3 is 14 residues long. V dropped 5 bases and J dropped 6; count of bases not matched to a gene: 8. CDR3 DNA sequence: TGTGCCAGCAGCCAAAGGACAGGGCGGCCTGAAGCTTTCTTT. As protein: CASSQRTGRPEAFF.

The CDR3 DNA sequence: TGTGCCAGCAGTCCTCTACGTAGAGGCACTGAAGCTTTCTTT. This codes for CASSPLRRGTEAFF. The genes are TRBV6-2 or TRBV6-3 and TRBJ1-1; D gene uncertain. The ends were cut back, 5 bases at V and 4 bases at J, with 14 bases in the middle. The CDR3 totals 14 residues. Germline CDR1 is MNHEY and CDR2 is SVGEGT.